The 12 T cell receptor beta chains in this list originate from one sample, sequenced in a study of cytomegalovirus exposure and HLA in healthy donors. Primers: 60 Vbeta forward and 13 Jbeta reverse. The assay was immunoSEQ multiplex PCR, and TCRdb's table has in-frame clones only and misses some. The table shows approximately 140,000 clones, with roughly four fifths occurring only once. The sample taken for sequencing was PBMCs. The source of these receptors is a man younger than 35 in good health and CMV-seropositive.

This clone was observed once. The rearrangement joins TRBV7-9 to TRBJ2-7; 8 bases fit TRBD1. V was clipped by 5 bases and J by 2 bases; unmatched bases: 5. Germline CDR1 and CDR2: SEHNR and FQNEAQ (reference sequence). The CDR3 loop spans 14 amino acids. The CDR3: CASSPDRVTYEQYF. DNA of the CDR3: TGTGCCAGCAGCCCGGACAGGGTCACCTACGAGCAGTACTTC.

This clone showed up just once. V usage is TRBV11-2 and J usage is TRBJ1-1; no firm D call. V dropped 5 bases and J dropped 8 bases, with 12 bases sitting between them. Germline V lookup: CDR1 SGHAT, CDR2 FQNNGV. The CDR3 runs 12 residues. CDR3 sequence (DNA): TGTGCCAGCAGCACATGGGAGGCAGAAGCTTTCTTT. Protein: CASSTWEAEAFF.

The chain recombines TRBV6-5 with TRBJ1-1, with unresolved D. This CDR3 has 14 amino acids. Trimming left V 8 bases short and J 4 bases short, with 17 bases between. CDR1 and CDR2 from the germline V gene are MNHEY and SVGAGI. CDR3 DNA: TGTGCCAGCGGGTCGTCCGGACTAACCACTGAAGCTTTCTTT. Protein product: CASGSSGLTTEAFF.

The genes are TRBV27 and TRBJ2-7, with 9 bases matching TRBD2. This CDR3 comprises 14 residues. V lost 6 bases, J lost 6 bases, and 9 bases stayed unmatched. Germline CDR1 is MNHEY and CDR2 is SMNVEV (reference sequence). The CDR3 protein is CASSSGSGGLEQYF. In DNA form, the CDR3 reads TGTGCCAGCAGCTCCGGGAGCGGGGGGCTCGAGCAGTACTTC.

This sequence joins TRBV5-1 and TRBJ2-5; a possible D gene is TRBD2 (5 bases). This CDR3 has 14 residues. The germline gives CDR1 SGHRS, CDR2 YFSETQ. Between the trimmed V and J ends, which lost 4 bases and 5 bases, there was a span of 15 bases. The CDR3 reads CASSPFGVTETQYF. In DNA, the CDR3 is TGCGCCAGCAGCCCCTTCGGGGTAACGGAGACCCAGTACTTC.

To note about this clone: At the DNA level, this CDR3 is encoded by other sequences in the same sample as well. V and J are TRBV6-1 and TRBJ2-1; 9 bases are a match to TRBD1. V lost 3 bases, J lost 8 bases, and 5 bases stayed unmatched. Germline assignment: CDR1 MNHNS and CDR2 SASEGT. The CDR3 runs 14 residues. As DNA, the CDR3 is TGTGCCAGCAGTGACGGACAGGGGTTCGATGAGCAGTTCTTC. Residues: CASSDGQGFDEQFF.

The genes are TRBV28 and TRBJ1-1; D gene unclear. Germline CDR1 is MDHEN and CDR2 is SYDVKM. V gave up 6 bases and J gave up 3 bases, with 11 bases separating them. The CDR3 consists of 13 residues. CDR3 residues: CASRYVGDTEAFF. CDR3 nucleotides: TGTGCCAGCAGATACGTCGGGGACACTGAAGCTTTCTTT.

The CDR3 spells CASSSRGGHTDTQYF. The CDR3 nucleotides are TGTGCCAGCAGCTCACGAGGAGGCCACACAGATACGCAGTATTTT. The rearrangement joins TRBV9 to TRBJ2-3; maybe TRBD2 (5 bases). The ends were cut back, 4 bases at V and 2 bases at J, with 14 bases in the middle. Germline V gene lookup returns CDR1 SGDLS and CDR2 YYNGEE. The CDR3 consists of 15 residues.

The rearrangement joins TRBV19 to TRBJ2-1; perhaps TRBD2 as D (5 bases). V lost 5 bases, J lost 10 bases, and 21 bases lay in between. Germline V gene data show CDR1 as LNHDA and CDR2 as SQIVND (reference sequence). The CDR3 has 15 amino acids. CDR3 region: CASSPGTTGVKEQFF. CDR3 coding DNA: TGTGCCAGTAGTCCCGGTACTACCGGGGTGAAGGAGCAGTTCTTC.

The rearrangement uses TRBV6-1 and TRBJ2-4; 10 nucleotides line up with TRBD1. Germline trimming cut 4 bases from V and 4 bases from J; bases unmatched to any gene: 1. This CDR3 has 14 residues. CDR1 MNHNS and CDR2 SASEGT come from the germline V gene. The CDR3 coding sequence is TGTGCCAGCAGTGGGACAGGGGGTAAAAACATTCAGTACTTC. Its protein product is CASSGTGGKNIQYF.

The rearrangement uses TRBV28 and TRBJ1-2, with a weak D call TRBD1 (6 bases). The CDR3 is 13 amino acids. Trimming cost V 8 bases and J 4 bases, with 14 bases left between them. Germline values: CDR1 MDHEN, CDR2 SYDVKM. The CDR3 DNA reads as TGTGCCAGCCACAGGGATACGGGCTATGGCTACACCTTC. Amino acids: CASHRDTGYGYTF.

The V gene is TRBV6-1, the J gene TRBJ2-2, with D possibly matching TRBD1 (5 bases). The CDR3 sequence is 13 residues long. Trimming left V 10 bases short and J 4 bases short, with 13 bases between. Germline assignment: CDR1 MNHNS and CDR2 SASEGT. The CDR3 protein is CATRQTLTGELFF. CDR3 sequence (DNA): TGTGCCACTAGACAGACCCTCACCGGGGAGCTGTTTTTT.